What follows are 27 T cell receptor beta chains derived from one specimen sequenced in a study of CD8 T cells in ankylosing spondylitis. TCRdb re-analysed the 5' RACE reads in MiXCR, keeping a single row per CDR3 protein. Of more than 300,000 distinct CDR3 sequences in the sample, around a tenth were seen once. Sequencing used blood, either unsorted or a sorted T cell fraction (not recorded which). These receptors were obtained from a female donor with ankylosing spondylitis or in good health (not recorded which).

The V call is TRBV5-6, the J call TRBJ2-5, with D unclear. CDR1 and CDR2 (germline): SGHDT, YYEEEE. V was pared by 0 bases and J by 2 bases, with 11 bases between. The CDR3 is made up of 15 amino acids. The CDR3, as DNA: TGTGCCAGCAGCTTGGCCCGGAGCTATCAAGAGACCCAGTACTTC. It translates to CASSLARSYQETQYF.

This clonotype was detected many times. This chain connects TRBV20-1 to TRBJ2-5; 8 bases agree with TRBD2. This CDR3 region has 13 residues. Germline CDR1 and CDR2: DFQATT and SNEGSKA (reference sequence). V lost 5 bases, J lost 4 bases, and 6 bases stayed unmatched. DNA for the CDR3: TGCAGTGCTCGGGACCTAGCGGGAGAGACCCAGTACTTC. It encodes CSARDLAGETQYF.

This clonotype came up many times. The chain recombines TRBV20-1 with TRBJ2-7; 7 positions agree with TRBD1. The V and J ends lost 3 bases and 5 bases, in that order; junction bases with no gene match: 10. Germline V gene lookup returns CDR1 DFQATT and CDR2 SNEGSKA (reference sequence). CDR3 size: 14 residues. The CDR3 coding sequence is TGCAGTGCTAGCCCCCAGACAGGGAAGAACGAGCAGTACTTC. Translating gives CSASPQTGKNEQYF.

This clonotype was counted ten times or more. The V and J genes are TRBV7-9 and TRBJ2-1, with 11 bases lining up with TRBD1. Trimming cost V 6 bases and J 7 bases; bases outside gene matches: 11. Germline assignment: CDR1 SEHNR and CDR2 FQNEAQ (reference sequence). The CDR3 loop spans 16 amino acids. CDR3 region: CASSFLRDRGGNEQFF. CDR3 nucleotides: TGTGCCAGCAGTTTCCTCCGGGACAGGGGGGGGAATGAGCAGTTCTTC. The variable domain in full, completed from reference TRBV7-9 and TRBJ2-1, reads DTGVSQNPRHKITKRGQNVTFRCDPISEHNRLYWYRQTLGQGPEFLTYFQNEAQLEKSRLLSDRFSAERPKGSFSTLEIQRTEQGDSAMYLCASSFLRDRGGNEQFFGPGTRLTVL.

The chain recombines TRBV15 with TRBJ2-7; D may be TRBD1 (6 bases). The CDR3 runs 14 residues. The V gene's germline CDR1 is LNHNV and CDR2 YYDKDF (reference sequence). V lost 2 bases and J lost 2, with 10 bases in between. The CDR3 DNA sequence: TGTGCCACCAGCAGACCTGGACAGACCTACGAGCAGTACTTC. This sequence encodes CATSRPGQTYEQYF.

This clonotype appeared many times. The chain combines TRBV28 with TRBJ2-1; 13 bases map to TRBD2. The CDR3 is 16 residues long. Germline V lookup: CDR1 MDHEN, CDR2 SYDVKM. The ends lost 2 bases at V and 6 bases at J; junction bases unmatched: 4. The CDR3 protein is CASSLPGLAGPNEQFF. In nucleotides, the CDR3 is TGTGCCAGCAGTTTACCGGGACTAGCGGGACCCAATGAGCAGTTCTTC.

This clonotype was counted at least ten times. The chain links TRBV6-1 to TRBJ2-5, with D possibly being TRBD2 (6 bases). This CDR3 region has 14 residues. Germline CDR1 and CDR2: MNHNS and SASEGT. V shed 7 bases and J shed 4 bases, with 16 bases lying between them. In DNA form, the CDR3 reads TGTGCCAGCACACTAGCTCCCGGGGGAGAGACCCAGTACTTC. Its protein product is CASTLAPGGETQYF.

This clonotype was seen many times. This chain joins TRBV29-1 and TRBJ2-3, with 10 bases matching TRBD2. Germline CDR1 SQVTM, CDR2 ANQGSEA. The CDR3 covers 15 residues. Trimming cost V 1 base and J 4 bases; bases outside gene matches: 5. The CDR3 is CSVEALAGAADTQYF. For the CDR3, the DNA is TGCAGCGTTGAAGCGCTAGCGGGAGCAGCAGATACGCAGTATTTT.

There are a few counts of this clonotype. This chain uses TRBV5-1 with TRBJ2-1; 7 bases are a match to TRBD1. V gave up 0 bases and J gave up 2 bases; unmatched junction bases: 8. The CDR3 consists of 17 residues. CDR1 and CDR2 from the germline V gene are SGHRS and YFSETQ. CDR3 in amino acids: CASSLGVGQGAYNEQFF. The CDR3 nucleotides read TGCGCCAGCAGCTTGGGAGTGGGGCAGGGGGCCTACAATGAGCAGTTCTTC.

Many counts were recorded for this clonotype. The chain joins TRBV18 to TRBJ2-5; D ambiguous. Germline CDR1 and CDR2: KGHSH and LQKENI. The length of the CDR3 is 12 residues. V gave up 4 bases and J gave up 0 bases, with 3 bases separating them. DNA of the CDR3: TGTGCCAGCTCACAGTACCAAGAGACCCAGTACTTC. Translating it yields CASSQYQETQYF.

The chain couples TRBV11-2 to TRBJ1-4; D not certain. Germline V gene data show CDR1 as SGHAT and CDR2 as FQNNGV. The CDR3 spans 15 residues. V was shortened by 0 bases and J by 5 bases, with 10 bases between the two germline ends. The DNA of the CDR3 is TGTGCCAGCAGCTTAGATCTAACGGAAAATGAAAAACTGTTTTTT. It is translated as CASSLDLTENEKLFF.

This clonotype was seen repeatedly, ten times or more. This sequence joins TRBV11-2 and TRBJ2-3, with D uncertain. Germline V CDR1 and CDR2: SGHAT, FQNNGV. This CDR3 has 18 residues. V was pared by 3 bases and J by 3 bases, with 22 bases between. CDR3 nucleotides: TGTGCCAGCAGCTTCCAGGTCGAGAACGACGAAATTACAGATACGCAGTATTTT. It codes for CASSFQVENDEITDTQYF.

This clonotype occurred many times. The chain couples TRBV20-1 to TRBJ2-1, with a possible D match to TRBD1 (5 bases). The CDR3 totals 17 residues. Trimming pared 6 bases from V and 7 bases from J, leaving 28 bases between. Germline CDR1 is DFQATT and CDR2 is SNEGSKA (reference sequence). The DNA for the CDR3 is TGCAGTGCCATCCTCCAGGTCGATCGTGGGGCGTTTAATGAGCAGTTCTTC. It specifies CSAILQVDRGAFNEQFF.

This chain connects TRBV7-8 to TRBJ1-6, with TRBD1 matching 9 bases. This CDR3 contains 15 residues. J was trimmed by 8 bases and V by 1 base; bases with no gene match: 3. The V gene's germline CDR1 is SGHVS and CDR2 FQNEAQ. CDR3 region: CASSLGTGEDSPLHF. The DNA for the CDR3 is TGTGCCAGCAGCTTAGGGACAGGGGAAGATTCACCCCTCCACTTT.

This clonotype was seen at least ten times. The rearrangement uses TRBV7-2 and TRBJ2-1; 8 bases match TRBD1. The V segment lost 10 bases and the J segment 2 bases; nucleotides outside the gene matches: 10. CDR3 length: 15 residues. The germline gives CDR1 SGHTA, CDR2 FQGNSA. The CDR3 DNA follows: TGTGCCACCAACCAGGGGGCGCGGACCTACAATGAGCAGTTCTTC. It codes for CATNQGARTYNEQFF.

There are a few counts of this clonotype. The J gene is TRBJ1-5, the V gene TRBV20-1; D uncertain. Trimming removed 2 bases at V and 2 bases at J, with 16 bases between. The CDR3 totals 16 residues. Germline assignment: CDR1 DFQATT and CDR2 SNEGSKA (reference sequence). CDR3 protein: CSARSMEGLGNQPQHF. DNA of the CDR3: TGCAGTGCTAGATCGATGGAGGGCCTAGGCAATCAGCCCCAGCATTTT.

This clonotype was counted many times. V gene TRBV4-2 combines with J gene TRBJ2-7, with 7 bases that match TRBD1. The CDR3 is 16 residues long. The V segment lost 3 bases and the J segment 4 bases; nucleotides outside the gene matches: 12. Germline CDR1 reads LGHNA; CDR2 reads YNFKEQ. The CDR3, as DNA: TGTGCCAGCAGCCACGAAACGGGGACAGATCTTTACGAGCAGTACTTC. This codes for CASSHETGTDLYEQYF.

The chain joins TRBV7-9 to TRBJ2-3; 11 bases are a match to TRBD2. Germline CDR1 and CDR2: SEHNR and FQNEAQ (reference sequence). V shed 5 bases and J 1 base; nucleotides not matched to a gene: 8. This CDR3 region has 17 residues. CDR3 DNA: TGTGCCAGCAGCCGCACTAGCGGGAGCTCCGGCACAGATACGCAGTATTTT. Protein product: CASSRTSGSSGTDTQYF.

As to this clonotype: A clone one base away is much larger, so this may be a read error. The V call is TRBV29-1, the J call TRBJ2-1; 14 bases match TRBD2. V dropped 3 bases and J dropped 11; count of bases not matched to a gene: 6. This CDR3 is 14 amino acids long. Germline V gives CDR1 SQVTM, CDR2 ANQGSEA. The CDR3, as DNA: TGCAGCGTTGAGGGACTAGCGGGAGATAATAAGCAGTTCTTC. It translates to CSVEGLAGDNKQFF.

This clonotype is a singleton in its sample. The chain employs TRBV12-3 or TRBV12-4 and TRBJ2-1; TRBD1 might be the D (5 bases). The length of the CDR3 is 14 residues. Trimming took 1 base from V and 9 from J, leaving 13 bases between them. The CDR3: CASSLEGPTSEQFF. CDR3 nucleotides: TGTGCCAGCAGTTTAGAGGGGCCGACAAGTGAGCAGTTCTTC.

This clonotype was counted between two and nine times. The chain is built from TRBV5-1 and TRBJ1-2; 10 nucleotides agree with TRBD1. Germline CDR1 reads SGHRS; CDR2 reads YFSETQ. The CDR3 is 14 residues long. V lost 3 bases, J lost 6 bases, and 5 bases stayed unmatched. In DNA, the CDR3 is TGCGCCAGCAGCTCTCCGGGACAGGGGAATGGCTACACCTTC. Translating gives CASSSPGQGNGYTF.

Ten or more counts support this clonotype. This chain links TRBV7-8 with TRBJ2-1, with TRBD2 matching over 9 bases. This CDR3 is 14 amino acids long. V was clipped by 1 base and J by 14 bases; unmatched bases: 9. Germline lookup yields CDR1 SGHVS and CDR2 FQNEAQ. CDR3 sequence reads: CASSLGSGGFVEFF. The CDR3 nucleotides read TGTGCCAGCAGCTTAGGTAGCGGGGGATTTGTGGAGTTCTTC. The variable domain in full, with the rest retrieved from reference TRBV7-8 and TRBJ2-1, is GAGVSQSPRYKVAKRGQDVALRCDPISGHVSLFWYQQALGQGPEFLTYFQNEAQLDKSGLPSDRFFAERPEGSVSTLKIQRTQQEDSAVYLCASSLGSGGFVEFFGPGTRLTVL.

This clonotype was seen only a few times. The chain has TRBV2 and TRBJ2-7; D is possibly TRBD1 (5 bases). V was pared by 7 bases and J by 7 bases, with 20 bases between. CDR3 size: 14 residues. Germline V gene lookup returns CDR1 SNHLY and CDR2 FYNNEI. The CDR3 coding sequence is TGTGCCAGCACCTTCAAGGGGCCAACATTGGAGCAGTACTTC. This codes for CASTFKGPTLEQYF.

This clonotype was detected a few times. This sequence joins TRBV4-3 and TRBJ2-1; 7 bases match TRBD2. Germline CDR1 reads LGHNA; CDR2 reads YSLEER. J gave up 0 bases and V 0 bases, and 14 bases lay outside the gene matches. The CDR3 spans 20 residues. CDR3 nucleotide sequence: TGCGCCAGCAGCCAAGATTCCCCGCGAAGCGGGATAACCTCCTACAATGAGCAGTTCTTC. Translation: CASSQDSPRSGITSYNEQFF.

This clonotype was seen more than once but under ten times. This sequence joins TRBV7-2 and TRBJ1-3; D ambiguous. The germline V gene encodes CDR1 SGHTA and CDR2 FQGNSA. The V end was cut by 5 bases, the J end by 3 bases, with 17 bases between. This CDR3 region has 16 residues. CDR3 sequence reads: CASSTFPRSFGNTIYF. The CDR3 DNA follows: TGTGCCAGCAGCACCTTTCCCAGGTCTTTTGGAAACACCATATATTTT. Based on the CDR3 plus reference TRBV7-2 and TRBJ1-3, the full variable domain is GAGVSQSPSNKVTEKGKDVELRCDPISGHTALYWYRQSLGQGLEFLIYFQGNSAPDKSGLPSDRFSAERTGGSVSTLTIQRTQQEDSAVYLCASSTFPRSFGNTIYFGEGSWLTVV.

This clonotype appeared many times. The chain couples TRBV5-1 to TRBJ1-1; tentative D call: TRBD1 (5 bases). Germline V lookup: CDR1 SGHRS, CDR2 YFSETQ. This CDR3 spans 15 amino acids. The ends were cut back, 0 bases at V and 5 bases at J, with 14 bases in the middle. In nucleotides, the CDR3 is TGCGCCAGCAGCTTGGAACCTCGGGGGGAGACTGAAGCTTTCTTT. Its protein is CASSLEPRGETEAFF.

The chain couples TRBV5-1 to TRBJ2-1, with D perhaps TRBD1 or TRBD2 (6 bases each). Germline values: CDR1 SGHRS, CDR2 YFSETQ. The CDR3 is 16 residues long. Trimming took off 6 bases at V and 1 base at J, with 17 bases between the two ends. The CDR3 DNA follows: TGCGCCAGCACCCTTGGAGGGGGGATGTCCTACAATGAGCAGTTCTTC. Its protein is CASTLGGGMSYNEQFF.